A selection of T cell receptor beta chains follows, all from one sample in a study of T cell clonotyping in hematopoietic cell transplantation. Sequenced by immunoSEQ multiplex PCR; TCRdb stores in-frame clones only, minus some. The sample consists of more than 10,000 clones, roughly 92% of them appearing once. Sequenced here: PBMCs, sampled 100 days after allogeneic stem cell transplant. These receptors were taken from a female patient in her forties or fifties who had an allogeneic stem cell transplant from an unrelated donor, so the T cells may come from the graft donor. Some clones in this sample may be carry-over from other donors' samples. CDR3s leave out the opening cysteine and the closing phenylalanine or tryptophan. Fields, in order: CDR3 length, V gene, CDR3 protein.

12 | TRBV2 | ASTISVSGNTIY
12 | TRBV2 | ASSLQGVGDTQY
12 | TRBV7-9 | ASSSQGARTEAF
10 | TRBV6-6 | ASSHQDPEAF
13 | TRBV9 | ASSVYAGVTGELF
11 | TRBV6-1 | ASTPRDTGELF
14 | TRBV29-1 | SVERDFGDYTDTQY
13 | TRBV2 | ASGGTGGSNTEAF
13 | TRBV7-6 | ASSFTGGFNQPQH
11 | TRBV29-1 | SVPRGGQETQY
14 | TRBV27 | ASRQEPSDRAEGYT
11 | TRBV7-2 | ASSPERNQPQH
11 | TRBV6-4 | ASSVQYNQPQH
11 | TRBV7-9 | ASSLGADYGYT
12 | TRBV9 | ASSVGGGRETQY
14 | TRBV5-1 | ASSLGGAEGANEQF
11 | TRBV5-4 | ASSYDSAQPQH
13 | TRBV9 | DEGLAGSYVAEQY
10 | TRBV19 | ASSMAVGAQY
13 | TRBV11-2 | ASSSGQPGNQPQH
11 | TRBV9 | ASTSQPNTEAF
12 | TRBV5-5 | ASSPRLAGNEQF
11 | TRBV10-1 | ASSEGGTSDYT
11 | TRBV7-2 | ASSPDLNYGYT
13 | TRBV30 | AWSVPGFSNQPQH
17 | TRBV11-2 | ASSFPGLAGAPNTGELF
12 | TRBV15 | ATTASGARNGYT
12 | TRBV4-2 | ASSQRAGDNEQF
11 | TRBV29-1 | SVEGTGLNEQF
12 | TRBV6-4 | ASSDPRSAGELF
11 | TRBV19 | ASSQQVQETQY
14 | TRBV19 | ASRSMEGVKGYEQY
11 | TRBV11-1 | ASSPTRGAPQY
12 | TRBV10-1 | ASSEGTTNEKLF
11 | TRBV18 | ASSPGVGTEAF
11 | TRBV10-1 | ASSDGQNTEAF
12 | TRBV18 | ASSLGSFQETQY
13 | TRBV9 | ASSSSGSSSGELF
11 | TRBV7-6 | ASSSGGTYEQY
12 | TRBV6-1 | ASSSRGARNTQY
12 | TRBV10-3 | AIKSGTGNEKLF
10 | TRBV29-1 | SVELANYGYT
11 | TRBV4-1 | ASSQRQGVEQY
12 | TRBV5-6 | ASSRDNLRNTIY
12 | TRBV9 | ASSVDHRPYEQY
12 | TRBV2 | ASRRGTEVQPQH
12 | TRBV30 | AWEGTSGYNEQF
11 | TRBV30 | AWSVIGGTEAF
13 | TRBV29-1 | STSWGNAMNTEAF
16 | TRBV4-1 | ASSQPRLAGGKTGELF
14 | TRBV7-8 | ASSLGGSTRMRRQF
15 | TRBV7-8 | ASSLVLTGGPSYEQY
13 | TRBV5-6 | ASTPLTTANYGYT
12 | TRBV11-2 | ASNLEAPNTEAF
15 | TRBV19 | ASRAEAGGSGRYEQY